These 19 T cell receptor beta chains share one sample of origin, sequenced in a study of early T cells in non-severe SARS-CoV-2 infection. TCRdb re-derived calls from the 5' RACE reads in MiXCR, one entry per CDR3 protein. Found here are about 50,000 distinct CDR3 sequences, roughly 8.8% of them singletons; the top ten hold 14% to 15%. The specimen sequenced was whole blood. Receptors originate from an adult who was a healthcare worker with PCR-confirmed SARS-CoV-2 infection or an uninfected control (not recorded which).

This clonotype was seen only a few times. This rearrangement joins TRBV2 to TRBJ1-1, with D maybe TRBD1 (6 bases). Trimming left V 6 bases short and J 4 bases short, with 15 bases between. Germline CDR1 and CDR2: SNHLY and FYNNEI. The CDR3 runs to 14 residues. The CDR3 here is CASSRGGAATEAFF. The CDR3 DNA follows: TGTGCCAGCAGCCGCGGGGGGGCAGCCACTGAAGCTTTCTTT.

This clonotype was counted many times. The V call is TRBV6-2 or TRBV6-3, the J call TRBJ2-1, with 13 bases fitting TRBD2. Trimming took 5 bases from V and 6 from J; bases not matched to a gene: 16. Germline V gene sequence: CDR1 MNHEY, CDR2 SVGEGT. The CDR3 has 19 amino acids. The CDR3 bases are TGTGCCAGCAGTCACCTACTAGCGGGAGGGCCTACAGCGGCCAATGAGCAGTTCTTC. As protein: CASSHLLAGGPTAANEQFF.

This clonotype was counted many times. V gene TRBV29-1 combines with J gene TRBJ2-2; TRBD1 is a possible D gene (6 bases). V lost 3 bases, J lost 1 base, and 9 bases lay in between. The CDR3 is 14 amino acids. CDR1 and CDR2 (germline): SQVTM, ANQGSEA. DNA of the CDR3: TGCAGCGTTGATCAGGGGCAGAACACCGGGGAGCTGTTTTTT. It yields the protein CSVDQGQNTGELFF.

There are many counts of this clonotype. The V and J genes are TRBV20-1 and TRBJ1-1, with no clear D. Germline values: CDR1 DFQATT, CDR2 SNEGSKA (reference sequence). Trimming removed 5 bases from V and 3 bases from J, with 10 bases in between. This CDR3 is 12 amino acids long. CDR3 region: CSALILDTEAFF. The CDR3 DNA reads TGCAGTGCTCTCATCTTAGACACTGAAGCTTTCTTT.

Only a few counts were recorded for this clonotype. V and J are TRBV24-1 and TRBJ2-1; 7 nucleotides line up with TRBD1. Germline V lookup: CDR1 KGHDR, CDR2 SFDVKD. CDR3 length equals 17 residues. The trim removed 3 bases at V and 4 bases at J, leaving 11 bases unmatched. Here the CDR3 DNA reads TGTGCCACCAGTGATAAAATACAGGGGTTATCTTACAATGAGCAGTTCTTC. It translates to CATSDKIQGLSYNEQFF.

This clonotype was seen repeatedly, ten times or more. The rearrangement uses TRBV10-3 and TRBJ2-3, with unresolved D. CDR3 size: 12 residues. Germline CDR1 is ENHRY and CDR2 is SYGVKD. V lost 0 bases and J lost 5, with 3 bases in between. CDR3 amino acids: CAISESGDTQYF. The CDR3 DNA sequence: TGTGCCATCAGTGAGTCGGGAGATACGCAGTATTTT.

This clonotype was observed a few times. The chain is built from TRBV11-1 and TRBJ2-1, with 8 positions matching TRBD1. The V gene end was trimmed by 4 bases and the J gene end by 7 bases; junction bases not matched to a gene: 6. Germline V gene lookup returns CDR1 SGHAT and CDR2 FQDESV (reference sequence). The CDR3 is made up of 14 amino acids. The CDR3 coding sequence is TGTGCCAGCAGCTCCCGACAGGGGTTGAATGAGCAGTTCTTC. It codes for CASSSRQGLNEQFF.

This chain connects TRBV10-3 to TRBJ2-7, with 8 bases aligning to TRBD1. V gave up 3 bases and J gave up 6 bases; unmatched junction bases: 7. Germline V lookup: CDR1 ENHRY, CDR2 SYGVKD. This CDR3 has 14 amino acids. The CDR3 region is CAISETGTGSEQYF. The CDR3 DNA reads as TGTGCCATCAGTGAAACCGGGACAGGCAGCGAGCAGTACTTC.

The gene calls are TRBV20-1 and TRBJ1-5; D is unresolved. The V gene lost 4 bases and the J gene lost 0 bases, with 4 bases spanning the gap. The CDR3 sequence is 12 residues long. The V gene's germline CDR1 is DFQATT and CDR2 SNEGSKA (reference sequence). CDR3 sequence: CSAIYSNQPQHF. The CDR3 coding sequence is TGCAGTGCTATTTATAGCAATCAGCCCCAGCATTTT.

This clonotype was counted ten times or more. This sequence joins TRBV20-1 and TRBJ1-6, with D perhaps TRBD1 (5 bases). Germline values: CDR1 DFQATT, CDR2 SNEGSKA (reference sequence). V lost 0 bases, J lost 10 bases, and 10 bases lay in between. The CDR3 runs 13 residues. The CDR3 coding sequence is TGCAGTGCTAGAGAAGGGGTTAGGTCACCCCTCCACTTT. Translation gives CSAREGVRSPLHF.

The chain joins TRBV11-1 to TRBJ2-1; 12 bases map to TRBD2. This CDR3 region has 16 residues. CDR1 is SGHAT, CDR2 FQDESV, per germline (reference sequence). J lost 7 bases, V lost 1 base, and 5 bases had no gene match. In DNA, the CDR3 is TGTGCCAGCAGCTTAGGGCTAGCGGGAGGGCTGAATGAGCAGTTCTTC. This sequence encodes CASSLGLAGGLNEQFF.

This clonotype was seen many times. This chain connects TRBV7-9 to TRBJ1-1, with D perhaps matching TRBD1 (5 bases). Germline CDR1 SEHNR, CDR2 FQNEAQ (reference sequence). The CDR3 is 14 residues long. The V and J ends lost 5 bases and 4 bases respectively, with 14 bases between them. The DNA of the CDR3 is TGTGCCAGCAGCCCCGCGGGGCTGGGCACTGAAGCTTTCTTT. This codes for CASSPAGLGTEAFF.

This clonotype was observed at least ten times. The J gene is TRBJ2-7, the V gene TRBV30, with 11 bases matching TRBD1. The CDR3 runs 14 residues. V dropped 3 bases and J dropped 4; count of bases not matched to a gene: 5. Germline assignment: CDR1 GTSNPN and CDR2 SVGIG (reference sequence). This chain's CDR3 is CAWSGDRGKYEQYF. The CDR3 region has the DNA TGTGCCTGGAGCGGGGACAGGGGGAAATACGAGCAGTACTTC.

This clonotype has at least ten counts. The rearrangement uses TRBV29-1 and TRBJ1-1, with D maybe TRBD1 (6 bases). Germline loops: CDR1 SQVTM, CDR2 ANQGSEA. CDR3 length: 13 amino acids. V was pared by 6 bases and J by 0 bases, with 11 bases between. CDR3 sequence: CSVGGQLNTEAFF. The CDR3 nucleotides are TGCAGCGTCGGTGGACAGCTGAACACTGAAGCTTTCTTT.

This clonotype appeared many times. The chain employs TRBV12-3 or TRBV12-4 and TRBJ1-5, with a possible D match to TRBD1 (5 bases). V gave up 5 bases and J gave up 0 bases, with 14 bases separating them. This CDR3 has 16 amino acids. The CDR3 here is CASSPGPPSSNQPQHF. The CDR3 DNA reads TGTGCCAGCAGTCCAGGGCCGCCCAGTAGCAATCAGCCCCAGCATTTT.

This clonotype was observed many times. The J gene is TRBJ1-2, the V gene TRBV10-3, with D perhaps TRBD1 (5 bases). Trimming took off 0 bases at V and 4 bases at J, with 12 bases between the two ends. CDR1 and CDR2 from the germline V gene are ENHRY and SYGVKD. This CDR3 spans 15 amino acids. This chain's CDR3 is CAISESRGLSYGYTF. CDR3 nucleotides: TGTGCCATCAGTGAGTCGAGGGGACTAAGCTATGGCTACACCTTC.

At least ten counts were recorded for this clonotype. The chain carries TRBV5-4 and TRBJ2-7; D gene uncertain. There are 13 residues in the CDR3. V dropped 5 bases and J dropped 3 bases, with 12 bases sitting between them. Germline-derived CDR1 and CDR2 are SGHNT and YYREEE (reference sequence). For the CDR3, the DNA is TGTGCCAGCAGTCGTCCAGGAAACTACGAGCAGTACTTC. It translates to CASSRPGNYEQYF.

This clonotype was seen a few times. The rearrangement uses TRBV5-1 and TRBJ1-2; tentatively, D is TRBD1 (5 bases). CDR3 length: 13 residues. V lost 0 bases and J 3 bases, leaving 6 bases between the germline ends. Germline assignment: CDR1 SGHRS and CDR2 YFSETQ. The DNA for the CDR3 is TGCGCCAGCAGCTTGGGAGGGGACTATGGCTACACCTTC. It translates to CASSLGGDYGYTF.

V and J are TRBV7-9 and TRBJ2-3; no reliable D call. The germline CDR1 and CDR2 sequences are SEHNR and FQNEAQ (reference sequence). The CDR3 runs 14 residues. V gave up 5 bases and J gave up 0 bases, with 9 bases separating them. Written as DNA, the CDR3 is TGTGCCAGCAGCCCGGGTTATAGCACAGATACGCAGTATTTT. Amino acids: CASSPGYSTDTQYF. Drawing the rest from reference TRBV7-9 and TRBJ2-3, the complete variable domain is DTGVSQNPRHKITKRGQNVTFRCDPISEHNRLYWYRQTLGQGPEFLTYFQNEAQLEKSRLLSDRFSAERPKGSFSTLEIQRTEQGDSAMYLCASSPGYSTDTQYFGPGTRLTVL.